This T cell receptor (beta chain) was sequenced during a study of T cell repertoires in chronic hepatitis B (dated by TCRdb to the late 2010s). The library was made by the immunoSEQ multiplex PCR assay. This is the immuneACCESS table as TCRdb keeps it, with only in-frame sequences that have V and J called. A part of the clones is gone; compared with another copy, unresolved V genes explain less than half, and the rest is unexplained. The table for this sample lists 500 or so clones; around 82% of them were counted only once. Roughly 29% of the sample rests with the top ten. This clone was seen once. The specificity of this receptor is unknown. There are no base qualities to consult, and no much larger clone falls within one base. Counted from cysteine to phenylalanine, this CDR3 has 13 amino acids. Only the CDR3 part of the read is kept: 39 bases, read in frame from the first base. V loses 4 bases of germline sequence and J loses 4 bases, and the interval between the two ends is 10 bases. As encoded in the germline V gene (reference sequence), CDR1 is PRHDT while CDR2 is FYEKMQ.

The receptor was isolated from a human donor with chronic hepatitis B virus infection. Here the chain combines TRBV13 and TRBJ1-1, with no D gene named confidently. Source material: total CD8+ T cells from PBMCs. The CDR3 is CASSYRAGTEAFF. The sequence in DNA is TGTGCCAGCAGCTATAGAGCAGGCACTGAAGCTTTCTTT.